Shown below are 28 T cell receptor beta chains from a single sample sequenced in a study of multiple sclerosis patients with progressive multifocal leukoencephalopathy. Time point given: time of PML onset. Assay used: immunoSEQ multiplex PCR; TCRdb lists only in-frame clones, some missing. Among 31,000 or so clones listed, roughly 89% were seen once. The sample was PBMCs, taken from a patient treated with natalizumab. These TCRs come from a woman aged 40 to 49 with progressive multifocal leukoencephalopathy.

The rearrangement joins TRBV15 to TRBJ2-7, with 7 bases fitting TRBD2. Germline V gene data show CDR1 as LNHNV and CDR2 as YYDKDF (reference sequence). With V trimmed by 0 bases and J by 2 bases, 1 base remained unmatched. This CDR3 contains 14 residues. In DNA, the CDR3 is TGTGCCACCAGCAGAGACAGCGGGGCCTACGAGCAGTACTTC. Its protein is CATSRDSGAYEQYF.

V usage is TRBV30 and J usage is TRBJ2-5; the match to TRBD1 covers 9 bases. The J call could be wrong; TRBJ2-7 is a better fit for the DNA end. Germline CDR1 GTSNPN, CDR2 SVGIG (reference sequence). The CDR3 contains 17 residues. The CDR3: CAASQGAGREASYEQYF. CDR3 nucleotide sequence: TGTGCCGCGTCACAGGGGGCGGGCCGGGAGGCCTCCTACGAGCAGTACTTC.

This chain's CDR3 is CASGRDQYF. In DNA form, the CDR3 reads TGTGCCAGCGGCCGGGACCAGTACTTC. The chain links TRBV28 to TRBJ2-5; D might be TRBD2 (5 bases). Trimming shortened V by 8 bases and J by 10 bases, and 8 bases separated the two germline ends. Germline CDR1 MDHEN, CDR2 SYDVKM. The CDR3 is 9 amino acids.

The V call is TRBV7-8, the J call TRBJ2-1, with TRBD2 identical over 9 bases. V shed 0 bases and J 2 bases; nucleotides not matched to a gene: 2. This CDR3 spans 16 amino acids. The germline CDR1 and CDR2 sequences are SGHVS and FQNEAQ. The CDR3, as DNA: TGTGCCAGCAGCTTAGCTGGCGGGGGGGCCTACAATGAGCAGTTCTTC. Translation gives CASSLAGGGAYNEQFF.

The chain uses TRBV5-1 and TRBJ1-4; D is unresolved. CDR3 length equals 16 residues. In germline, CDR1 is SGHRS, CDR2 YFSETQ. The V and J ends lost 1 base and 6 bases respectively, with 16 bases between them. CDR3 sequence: CASSLNPAGGDEKLFF. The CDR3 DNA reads TGCGCCAGCAGCTTGAATCCCGCTGGAGGTGATGAAAAACTGTTTTTT.

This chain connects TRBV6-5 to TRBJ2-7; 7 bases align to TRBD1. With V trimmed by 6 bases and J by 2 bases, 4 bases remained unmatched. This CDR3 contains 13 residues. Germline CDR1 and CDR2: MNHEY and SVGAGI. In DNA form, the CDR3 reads TGTGCCAGCAGCGAACAGGGGCCCTACGAGCAGTACTTC. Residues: CASSEQGPYEQYF.

CDR3 DNA sequence: TGTGCCAGCAGCTTGGTTAGGTTGAGGGACACTGAAGCTTTCTTT. It yields the protein CASSLVRLRDTEAFF. The chain has TRBV5-6 and TRBJ1-1; D is uncertain. CDR3 size: 15 residues. V lost 0 bases to trimming and J lost 3 bases, with 12 bases between them. Germline CDR1 reads SGHDT; CDR2 reads YYEEEE.

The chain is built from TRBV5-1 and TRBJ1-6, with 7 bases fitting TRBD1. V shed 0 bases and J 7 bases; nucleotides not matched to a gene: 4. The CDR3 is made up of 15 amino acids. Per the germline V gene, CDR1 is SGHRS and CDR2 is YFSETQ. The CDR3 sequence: CASSLGQGGNSPLHF. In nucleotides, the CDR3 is TGCGCCAGCAGCTTGGGACAGGGAGGGAATTCACCCCTCCACTTT.

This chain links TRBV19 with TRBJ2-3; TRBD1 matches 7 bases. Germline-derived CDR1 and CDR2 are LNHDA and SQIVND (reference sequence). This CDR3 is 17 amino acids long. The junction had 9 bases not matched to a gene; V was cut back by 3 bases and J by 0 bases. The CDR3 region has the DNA TGTGCCAGTAGTATCGGTGGCAGGGGGATGAGCACAGATACGCAGTATTTT. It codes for CASSIGGRGMSTDTQYF.

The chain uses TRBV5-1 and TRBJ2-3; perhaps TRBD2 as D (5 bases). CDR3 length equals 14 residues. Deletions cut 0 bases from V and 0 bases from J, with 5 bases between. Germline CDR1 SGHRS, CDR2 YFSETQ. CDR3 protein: CASSLGTSTDTQYF. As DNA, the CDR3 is TGCGCCAGCAGCTTGGGGACTAGCACAGATACGCAGTATTTT. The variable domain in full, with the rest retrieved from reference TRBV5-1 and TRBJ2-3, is KAGVTQTPRYLIKTRGQQVTLSCSPISGHRSVSWYQQTPGQGLQFLFEYFSETQRNKGNFPGRFSGRQFSNSRSEMNVSTLELGDSALYLCASSLGTSTDTQYFGPGTRLTVL.

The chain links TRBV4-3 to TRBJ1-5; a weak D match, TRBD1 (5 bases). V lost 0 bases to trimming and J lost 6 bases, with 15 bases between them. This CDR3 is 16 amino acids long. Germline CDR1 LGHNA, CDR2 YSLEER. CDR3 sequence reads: CASSQERTSISQPQHF. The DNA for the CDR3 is TGCGCCAGCAGCCAAGAAAGGACAAGCATCAGTCAGCCCCAGCATTTT.

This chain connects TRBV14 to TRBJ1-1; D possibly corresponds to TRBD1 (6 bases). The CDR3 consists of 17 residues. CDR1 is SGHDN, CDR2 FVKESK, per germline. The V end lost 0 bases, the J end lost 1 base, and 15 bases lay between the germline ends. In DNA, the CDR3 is TGTGCCAGCAGCCAAGAATGGGGGGGCGCAGAGAACACTGAAGCTTTCTTT. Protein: CASSQEWGGAENTEAFF.

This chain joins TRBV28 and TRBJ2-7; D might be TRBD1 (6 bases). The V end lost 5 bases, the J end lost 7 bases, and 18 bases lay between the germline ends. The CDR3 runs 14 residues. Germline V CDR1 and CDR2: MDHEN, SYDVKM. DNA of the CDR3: TGTGCCAGCAGTCCAGAGGGGGAGTGGGATGAGCAGTACTTC. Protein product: CASSPEGEWDEQYF.

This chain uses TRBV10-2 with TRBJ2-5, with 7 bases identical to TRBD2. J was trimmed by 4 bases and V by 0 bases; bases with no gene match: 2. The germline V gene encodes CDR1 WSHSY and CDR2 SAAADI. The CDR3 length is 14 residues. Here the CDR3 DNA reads TGCGCCAGCAGTGAGTCGGGGGGGATAGAGACCCAGTACTTC. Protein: CASSESGGIETQYF.

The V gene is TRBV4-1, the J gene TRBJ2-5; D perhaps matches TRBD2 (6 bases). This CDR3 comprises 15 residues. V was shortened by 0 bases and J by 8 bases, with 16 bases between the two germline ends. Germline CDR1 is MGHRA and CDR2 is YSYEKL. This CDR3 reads CASSQDWRDPRTQYF. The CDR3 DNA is TGCGCCAGCAGCCAAGATTGGAGGGACCCTAGAACCCAGTACTTC.

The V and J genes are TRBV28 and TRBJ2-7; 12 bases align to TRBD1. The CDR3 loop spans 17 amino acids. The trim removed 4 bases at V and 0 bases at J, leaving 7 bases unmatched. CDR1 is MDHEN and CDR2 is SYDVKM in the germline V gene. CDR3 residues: CASSYPGQGASSYEQYF. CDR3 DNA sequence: TGTGCCAGCAGTTACCCGGGACAGGGGGCCAGCTCCTACGAGCAGTACTTC.

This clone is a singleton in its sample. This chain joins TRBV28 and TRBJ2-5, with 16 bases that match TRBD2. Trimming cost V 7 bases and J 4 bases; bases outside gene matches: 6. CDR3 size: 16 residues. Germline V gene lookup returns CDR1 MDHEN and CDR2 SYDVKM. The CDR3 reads CASTMGLAGGRETQYF. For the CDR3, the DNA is TGTGCCAGCACAATGGGACTAGCGGGAGGGAGAGAGACCCAGTACTTC.

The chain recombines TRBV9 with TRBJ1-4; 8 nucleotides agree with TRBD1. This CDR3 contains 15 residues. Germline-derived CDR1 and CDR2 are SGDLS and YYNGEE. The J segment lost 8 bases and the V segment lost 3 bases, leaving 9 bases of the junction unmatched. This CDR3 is CASSGTQGAGEKLFF. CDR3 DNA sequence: TGTGCCAGCAGCGGAACCCAGGGGGCTGGGGAAAAACTGTTTTTT. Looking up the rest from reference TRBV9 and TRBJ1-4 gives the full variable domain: DSGVTQTPKHLITATGQRVTLRCSPRSGDLSVYWYQQSLDQGLQFLIQYYNGEERAKGNILERFSAQQFPDLHSELNLSSLELGDSALYFCASSGTQGAGEKLFFGSGTQLSVL.

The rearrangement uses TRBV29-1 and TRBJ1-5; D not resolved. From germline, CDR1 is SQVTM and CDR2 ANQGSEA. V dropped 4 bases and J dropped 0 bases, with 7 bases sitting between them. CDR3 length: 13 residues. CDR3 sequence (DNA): TGCAGCGTTGGGGAGAATAGCAATCAGCCCCAGCATTTT. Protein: CSVGENSNQPQHF.

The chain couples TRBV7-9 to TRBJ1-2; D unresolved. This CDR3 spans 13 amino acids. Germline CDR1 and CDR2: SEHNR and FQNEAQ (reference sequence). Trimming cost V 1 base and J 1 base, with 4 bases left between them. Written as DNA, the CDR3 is TGTGCCAGCAGCTTAGTTGGTAACTATGGCTACACCTTC. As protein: CASSLVGNYGYTF.

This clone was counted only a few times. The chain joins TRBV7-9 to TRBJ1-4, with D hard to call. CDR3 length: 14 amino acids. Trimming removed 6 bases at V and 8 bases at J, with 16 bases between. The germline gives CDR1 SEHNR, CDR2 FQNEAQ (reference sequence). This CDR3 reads CASSYDQVGEKLFF. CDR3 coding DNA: TGTGCCAGCAGTTATGACCAGGTTGGAGAAAAACTGTTTTTT.

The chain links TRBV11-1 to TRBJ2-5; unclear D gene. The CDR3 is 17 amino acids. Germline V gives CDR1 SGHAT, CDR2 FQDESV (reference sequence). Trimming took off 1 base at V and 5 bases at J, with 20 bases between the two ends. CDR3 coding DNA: TGTGCCAGCAGCTTAGTAAACCGCCCACCGGTCGGTGAGACCCAGTACTTC. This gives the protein CASSLVNRPPVGETQYF.

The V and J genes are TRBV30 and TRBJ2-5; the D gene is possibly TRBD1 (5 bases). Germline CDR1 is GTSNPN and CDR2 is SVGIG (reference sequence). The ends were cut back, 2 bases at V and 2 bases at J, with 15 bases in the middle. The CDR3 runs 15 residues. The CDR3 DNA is TGTGCCTGGAGTACCCATCGACAGTTGCAAGAGACCCAGTACTTC. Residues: CAWSTHRQLQETQYF.

In nucleotides, the CDR3 is TGTGCCAGCAGCGTGGGTCTAGCGGGTGGCTACAATGAGCAGTTCTTC. Protein: CASSVGLAGGYNEQFF. V and J are TRBV13 and TRBJ2-1; 8 bases are shared with TRBD2. This CDR3 is built from 16 residues. Germline CDR1 reads PRHDT; CDR2 reads FYEKMQ (reference sequence). The J segment lost 3 bases and the V segment lost 5 bases, leaving 9 bases of the junction unmatched.

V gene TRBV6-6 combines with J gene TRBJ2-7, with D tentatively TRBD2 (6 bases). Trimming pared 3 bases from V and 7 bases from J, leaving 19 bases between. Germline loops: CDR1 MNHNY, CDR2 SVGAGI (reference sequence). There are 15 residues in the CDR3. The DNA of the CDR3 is TGTGCCAGCAGTTATTTAGCGGAGCGTGGGAGGGAGCAGTACTTC. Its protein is CASSYLAERGREQYF.

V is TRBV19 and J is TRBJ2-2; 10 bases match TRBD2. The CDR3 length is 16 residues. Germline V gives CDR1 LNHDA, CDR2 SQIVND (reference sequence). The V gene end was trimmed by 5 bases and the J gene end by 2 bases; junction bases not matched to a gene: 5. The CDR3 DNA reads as TGTGCCAGTAGTGAAAGCGGGAGGGCCAACACCGGGGAGCTGTTTTTT. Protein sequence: CASSESGRANTGELFF. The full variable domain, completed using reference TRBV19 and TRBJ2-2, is DGGITQSPKYLFRKEGQNVTLSCEQNLNHDAMYWYRQDPGQGLRLIYYSQIVNDFQKGDIAEGYSVSREKKESFPLTVTSAQKNPTAFYLCASSESGRANTGELFFGEGSRLTVL.

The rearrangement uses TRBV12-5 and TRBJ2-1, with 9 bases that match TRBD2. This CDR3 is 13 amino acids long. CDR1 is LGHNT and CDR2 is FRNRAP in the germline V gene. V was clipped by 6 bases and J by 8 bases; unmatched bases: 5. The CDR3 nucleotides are TGTGCTAGTGGGGGGACTAGCCCCCATGAGCAGTTCTTC. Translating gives CASGGTSPHEQFF.

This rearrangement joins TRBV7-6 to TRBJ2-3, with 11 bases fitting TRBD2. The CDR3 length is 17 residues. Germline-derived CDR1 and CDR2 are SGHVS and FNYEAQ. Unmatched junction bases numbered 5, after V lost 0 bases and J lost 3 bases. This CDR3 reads CASSLAASGGLTDTQYF. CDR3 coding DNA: TGTGCCAGCAGCTTAGCGGCTAGCGGGGGGTTGACAGATACGCAGTATTTT. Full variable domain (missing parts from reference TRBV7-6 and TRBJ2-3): GAGVSQSPRYKVTKRGQDVALRCDPISGHVSLYWYRQALGQGPEFLTYFNYEAQQDKSGLPNDRFSAERPEGSISTLTIQRTEQRDSAMYRCASSLAASGGLTDTQYFGPGTRLTVL.